This entry features one T cell receptor (beta chain) sequence. Its antigen is currently unknown. This entry is derived from a study of T cell responses to AZD1222 COVID-19 vaccine. Broader study findings: Two doses of AZD1222 preceded a rise in Spike-specific TCR breadth and depth. Repertoires were obtained solely post-peak T cell response. CD4 TCRs associated with vaccination spanned spike, dominating at 160-218 and 743-854. Donor demographics were predominantly white British with a female majority; clonal diversity may be underestimated.

The V and J ends lost 8 bases and 4 bases respectively, with 11 bases between them. Per germline, CDR1 SNHLY and CDR2 FYNNEI. The CDR3 totals 13 residues. Assay: immunoSEQ multiplex PCR; the TCRdb copy retains only in-frame clones and omits some. This table holds 200,000 or so clones, around 87% found once. This clonotype originated in an adult in good health. The V gene is TRBV2, the J gene TRBJ1-4, with a possible D match to TRBD1 (5 bases). This material consisted of peripheral blood, taken on day 0 of MenACWY control vaccination. The DNA for the CDR3 is TGTGCCAGCTTCGACAGAAGTAATGAAAAACTGTTTTTT. Residues: CASFDRSNEKLFF.